Below are 17 T cell receptor beta chains sequenced from a single sample in a study of cytotoxic CD8 clonotypes in ibrutinib-treated CLL. TCRdb's copy holds only in-frame clones and misses some; the assay was immunoSEQ multiplex PCR. The table records around 130,000 clones, under 90% of them present only once. The specimen comprised PBMCs, sampled after 24 months of ibrutinib treatment. These receptors were collected from a human donor with chronic lymphocytic leukemia.

The chain uses TRBV4-3 and TRBJ1-4, with TRBD1 as a possible D gene (5 bases). This CDR3 has 16 amino acids. Germline assignment: CDR1 LGHNA and CDR2 YSLEER. V dropped 1 base and J dropped 4 bases, with 13 bases sitting between them. CDR3 sequence: CASSQATDFFNEKLFF. In nucleotides, the CDR3 is TGCGCCAGCAGCCAAGCGACAGATTTTTTTAATGAAAAACTGTTTTTT.

The chain combines TRBV6-5 with TRBJ2-7, with D possibly being TRBD1 (5 bases). With 5 bases removed from V and 0 bases from J, the gap between germline ends came to 8 bases. The CDR3 length is 13 residues. Germline V CDR1 and CDR2: MNHEY, SVGAGI. CDR3: CASSHRNSYEQYF. DNA for the CDR3: TGTGCCAGCAGTCACAGGAACTCCTACGAGCAGTACTTC.

This clone was seen only once. V gene TRBV28 combines with J gene TRBJ1-4, with TRBD1 identical over 8 bases. The CDR3 has 16 amino acids. Germline V lookup: CDR1 MDHEN, CDR2 SYDVKM. Losses at the gene ends were 3 bases for V and 5 bases for J; bases not matched to a gene: 8. The CDR3 bases are TGTGCCAGCAGTTTGCCCGGGACAGGTAGAAATGAAAAACTGTTTTTT. Translating gives CASSLPGTGRNEKLFF.

V gene TRBV2 combines with J gene TRBJ1-4; D is perhaps TRBD1 (5 bases). The CDR3 sequence is 15 residues long. Per the germline V gene, CDR1 is SNHLY and CDR2 is FYNNEI. Trimming removed 6 bases at V and 0 bases at J, with 11 bases between. The CDR3 loop is CASRQDSATNEKLFF. CDR3 sequence (DNA): TGTGCCAGCAGGCAAGACAGTGCAACTAATGAAAAACTGTTTTTT. Full variable domain (outside the CDR3, taken from reference TRBV2 and TRBJ1-4): EPEVTQTPSHQVTQMGQEVILRCVPISNHLYFYWYRQILGQKVEFLVSFYNNEISEKSEIFDDQFSVERPDGSNFTLKIRSTKLEDSAMYFCASRQDSATNEKLFFGSGTQLSVL.

This clone was counted once. The rearrangement joins TRBV18 to TRBJ2-6, with a weak D call TRBD2 (5 bases). V shed 4 bases and J shed 1 base, with 17 bases lying between them. Germline CDR1 is KGHSH and CDR2 is LQKENI. This CDR3 is built from 18 residues. The CDR3 coding sequence is TGTGCCAGCTCACGAGCCGGGGTCAATTTGTCTGGGGCCAACGTCCTGACTTTC. Translated, it gives CASSRAGVNLSGANVLTF.

Note on this clone: Germline and junction disagree at one end, which may indicate a read error. The rearrangement links TRBV13 to TRBJ2-3; 7 nucleotides line up with TRBD2. The CDR3 spans 16 residues. Germline V gene lookup returns CDR1 PRHDT and CDR2 FYEKMQ (reference sequence). The DNA of the CDR3 is TGTGCCAGCAGCCTAGGCTGGGGAGGGGACACAGATACGCAGTATTTT. Its protein is CASSLGWGGDTDTQYF. Together with reference TRBV13 and TRBJ2-3, the CDR3 gives the full variable domain: AAGVIQSPRHLIKEKRETATLKCYPIPRHDTVYWYQQGPGQDPQFLISFYEKMQSDKGSIPDRFSAQQFSDYHSELNMSSLELGDSALYFCASSLGWGGDTDTQYFGPGTRLTVL.

The genes are TRBV7-3 and TRBJ2-5; tentatively, D is TRBD1 or TRBD2 (6 bases each). The CDR3 contains 14 residues. Germline V gene data show CDR1 as SGHTA and CDR2 as FQGTGA. V dropped 4 bases and J dropped 4 bases, with 13 bases sitting between them. Here the CDR3 reads CASSYDGGRETQYF. The CDR3 region has the DNA TGTGCCAGCAGCTACGACGGGGGCCGAGAGACCCAGTACTTC.

V usage is TRBV4-2 and J usage is TRBJ2-7; D might be TRBD2 (5 bases). Between the trimmed V and J ends, which lost 0 bases and 2 bases, there was a span of 8 bases. This CDR3 region has 14 residues. CDR1 and CDR2 (germline): LGHNA, YNFKEQ. For the CDR3, the DNA is TGTGCCAGCAGCCAAGAGTTACTAGCCTACGAGCAGTACTTC. Encoded protein: CASSQELLAYEQYF.

The V gene is TRBV12-5, the J gene TRBJ1-1; no clear D gene. Germline V gives CDR1 LGHNT, CDR2 FRNRAP. V lost 3 bases and J 2 bases, leaving 7 bases between the germline ends. This CDR3 spans 13 amino acids. The CDR3 DNA follows: TGTGCTAGTGGTTTAGAAGCCAACACTGAAGCTTTCTTT. Protein product: CASGLEANTEAFF.

This chain connects TRBV7-3 to TRBJ2-7, with a weak D call TRBD2 (6 bases). Trimming left V 3 bases short and J 7 bases short, with 13 bases between. Germline CDR1 and CDR2: SGHTA and FQGTGA. The CDR3 sequence is 13 residues long. The CDR3 loop is CASSFRPSGEQYF. The CDR3 coding sequence is TGTGCCAGCAGCTTCCGACCCAGCGGGGAGCAGTACTTC.

The V call is TRBV19, the J call TRBJ2-3; D unresolved. The V end was cut by 5 bases, the J end by 4 bases, with 10 bases between. Germline V gene data show CDR1 as LNHDA and CDR2 as SQIVND (reference sequence). The CDR3 runs 13 residues. CDR3 loop: CASSLLVSDTQYF. CDR3 coding DNA: TGTGCCAGTAGTCTTCTAGTCTCAGATACGCAGTATTTT.

The chain uses TRBV2 and TRBJ2-3, with TRBD2 matching 10 bases. Germline-derived CDR1 and CDR2 are SNHLY and FYNNEI. CDR3 length: 18 amino acids. J gave up 3 bases and V 8 bases, and 17 bases lay outside the gene matches. CDR3: CASPDSEASGGPTDTQYF. The CDR3 DNA reads as TGTGCCAGCCCCGACTCGGAGGCTAGCGGGGGCCCTACAGATACGCAGTATTTT. Using reference TRBV2 and TRBJ2-3 for the parts outside the CDR3, the full variable domain is EPEVTQTPSHQVTQMGQEVILRCVPISNHLYFYWYRQILGQKVEFLVSFYNNEISEKSEIFDDQFSVERPDGSNFTLKIRSTKLEDSAMYFCASPDSEASGGPTDTQYFGPGTRLTVL.

The chain has TRBV19 and TRBJ2-1; D gene unclear. The CDR3 loop spans 11 amino acids. In germline, CDR1 is LNHDA, CDR2 SQIVND (reference sequence). Trimming removed 10 bases from V and 12 bases from J, with 16 bases in between. CDR3 amino acids: CAISTGGVQFF. CDR3 nucleotides: TGTGCCATCTCGACCGGCGGTGTGCAGTTCTTC.

The V call is TRBV5-6, the J call TRBJ2-5; 12 bases agree with TRBD1. V gave up 4 bases and J gave up 5 bases; unmatched junction bases: 12. There are 17 residues in the CDR3. Germline values: CDR1 SGHDT, CDR2 YYEEEE. DNA for the CDR3: TGTGCCAGCAGCCCCCAAGAGGGACAGGGGGCGAGGGAGACCCAGTACTTC. It specifies CASSPQEGQGARETQYF.

V and J are TRBV5-4 and TRBJ1-1; D gene unclear. Germline V CDR1 and CDR2: SGHNT, YYREEE (reference sequence). The CDR3 is 13 residues long. Trimming removed 0 bases from V and 2 bases from J, with 5 bases in between. This CDR3 reads CASSLVVNTEAFF. The CDR3 DNA sequence: TGTGCCAGCAGCTTGGTGGTTAACACTGAAGCTTTCTTT.

This rearrangement joins TRBV7-2 to TRBJ2-7; D is unclear. Germline CDR1 and CDR2: SGHTA and FQGNSA. The CDR3 runs 16 residues. V was trimmed by 2 bases and J by 7 bases, leaving 21 bases between them. CDR3 DNA: TGTGCCAGCAGCTTATTTGGCCCCCGAGCCGTCGGGGAGCAGTACTTC. It encodes CASSLFGPRAVGEQYF.

V gene TRBV30 combines with J gene TRBJ2-5; a weak D match, TRBD2 (5 bases). Germline V gene data show CDR1 as GTSNPN and CDR2 as SVGIG (reference sequence). The CDR3 runs to 13 residues. V was trimmed by 1 base and J by 1 base, leaving 7 bases between them. CDR3 coding DNA: TGTGCCTGGAGTGGAGGGCTCCAAGAGACCCAGTACTTC. The encoded protein is CAWSGGLQETQYF. Full variable domain (remainder filled in from reference TRBV30 and TRBJ2-5): SQTIHQWPATLVQPVGSPLSLECTVEGTSNPNLYWYRQAAGRGLQLLFYSVGIGQISSEVPQNLSASRPQDRQFILSSKKLLLSDSGFYLCAWSGGLQETQYFGPGTRLLVL.